This record looks at one T cell receptor beta chain sequence and its context. This clone was counted ten times or more. The antigen it binds to is not known. One base away there is no much larger clone; base qualities are not given. Using the deep immunoSEQ assay, multiplex PCR amplified TCR CDR3 regions from genomic DNA. Extracted genomic DNA from each cell subset was spread evenly across all wells of several immunoSEQ 96-well plates, with each plate serving as a replicate. Each replicate PCR for sorted subsets received around 0.2 ug genomic DNA, equal to 28,000 or so T cell genomes. Purified libraries were measured with a Qubit 3.0 fluorometer, size-checked on a Bioanalyzer 2100, and measured again with the KAPA Library Quantification kit. A separate single-read 150-cycle Illumina NextSeq 550 flow cell was used to sequence each immunoSEQ 96-well plate. Per the source publication's procedure: Because the immunoSEQ output held only junctional sequences and lacked quality scores, the filtering could not match the filtering applied to full-length reads. To assign V/J genes and CDR3, sequences were annotated using PyIR, a Python wrapper for IgBLAST v1.9, with IMGT germline references. Reads with weak V/J assignments (E-value above 1e-6), missing CDR3, stop codons, out-of-frame junctions, or ambiguous translated residues were removed. V3J clonotypes were defined as sequences sharing the same inferred V gene, J gene, and CDR3 amino acid sequence. The percentage overlap between two repertoires was calculated by dividing the number of shared unique clonotypes by the size of the smaller repertoire. Three approaches were used to assess repertoire richness: RTK rarefaction, the Chao1 estimator, and Recon v2.1 estimates of unobserved clonotypes. For all TCRbeta clonotypes obtained by the gDNA method from a handful of donors, generation probabilities were computed with OLGA. Held by TCRdb, this immuneACCESS table contains in-frame sequences only and omits some clones. Under half of the omission traces to an unresolved V gene where checked; the cause of the rest is unknown. V and J calls and clone size follow that table, whereas D and trimming were derived from the DNA. The table for this sample lists about 980,000 clones; 76% of them were counted only once. 1.5% of the sample goes to the ten largest clones.

The sample is drawn from a study of shared clonotypes between healthy human individuals (dated by TCRdb to 2018 to 2020). About the investigation overall: A couple of women and three men aged 18 to 49 years were included in the cohort. For each donor, CD4 naive and CD4 memory were each given three plates, CD8 naive was given two plates, and CD8 memory was given one plate. Blood TCR repertoires of several healthy adults were deeply sequenced to estimate repertoire size and the extent of clonotype sharing between individuals. Libraries were prepared and TCR repertoires were sequenced by different laboratories using diverse techniques, in order to increase sequencing depth and limit assay-specific biases. Leukapheresis yielded between about 0.94 and 8.9 billion PBMCs per donor.

Overall study results and their limits: Pairwise subsampling led to the expectation that sequencing depth would affect the degree of clonotype sharing among donors. The small number of donors limited the genetic and exposure-history diversity represented. Higher generation probabilities were observed for clonotypes shared by all four sorted-subset donors than for non-shared clonotypes. Estimated clonotype richness was generally larger for naive than for memory subsets. Sampling was restricted to blood, and TCR repertoires in tissue are likely to differ from TCR repertoires in blood. Rarefaction of sorted-subset datasets indicated incomplete sequencing despite the large sequencing depth. Roughly 5% of naive CD4, around 4% of naive CD8, around 2.3% of memory CD4, and about 0.4% of memory CD8 clonotypes were shared across a few donors.

From a lookup of the germline V gene (reference sequence), CDR1 and CDR2 are LNHDA and SQIVND. The CDR3 goes from the cysteine to the phenylalanine over 12 residues. Only the CDR3 portion is preserved as DNA: 36 bases, with reading frame beginning at the first base. V drops 8 bases and J drops 2 bases, leaving 7 bases in between. Healthy HIV-negative adults with no recently reported acute infections or vaccinations were included as donors. Every donor was a Caucasian adult residing in Nashville, Tennessee, USA. CD4+ T cells were enriched through magnetic negative selection, after which naive cells were positively selected on CD45RA and the remaining negative fraction served as the memory subset. After blood collection by leukapheresis, PBMCs were isolated using Ficoll-Histopaque density gradient centrifugation and then cryopreserved in the vapor phase of liquid nitrogen. Analytical flow cytometry was used to check the purity and quantity of every magnetically sorted T cell population. Genomic DNA was isolated from every sorted fraction and measured by UV absorbance on a Nanodrop 2000c.

The rearrangement joined TRBV19 to TRBJ1-3, and the D gene may be TRBD1, 5 bases matching. The TCR sequence derives from a young man in good health. Sequenced: memory CD4+ T cells sorted from blood. The sample's cell subset or site label is to be understood as: CD45RA-negative fraction. This receptor carries the CDR3 CASQGPGNTIYF. The bases are TGTGCCAGTCAGGGACCTGGAAACACCATATATTTT. The reference TRBV19 and TRBJ1-3 proteins fill in what lies around the CDR3, so the full variable domain reads DGGITQSPKYLFRKEGQNVTLSCEQNLNHDAMYWYRQDPGQGLRLIYYSQIVNDFQKGDIAEGYSVSREKKESFPLTVTSAQKNPTAFYLCASQGPGNTIYFGEGSWLTVV.